This TCR beta chain stems from a study of blood T cell repertoires in COVID-19. Produced via immunoSEQ multiplex PCR; TCRdb's table is partial and in-frame only. The sample holds around 100,000 clones, 89% seen once. Between the trimmed V and J ends, which lost 7 bases and 5 bases, there was a span of 17 bases. Per germline, CDR1 SQVTM and CDR2 ANQGSEA. The CDR3 runs to 13 residues. Seattle researchers signed up patients amid active infection and tracked them longitudinally. V usage is TRBV29-1 and J usage is TRBJ2-5; TRBD1 is a possible D gene (5 bases). This TCR came from a man between 60 and 75 years old with COVID-19, enrolled during active disease. Sequencing input: peripheral blood. This CDR3 reads CSGEGRGRETQYF. The CDR3 DNA reads TGCAGCGGAGAAGGAAGGGGTCGGGAGACCCAGTACTTC. Using reference TRBV29-1 and TRBJ2-5 for the parts outside the CDR3, the full variable domain is SAVISQKPSRDICQRGTSLTIQCQVDSQVTMMFWYRQQPGQSLTLIATANQGSEATYESGFVIDKFPISRPNLTFSTLTVSNMSPEDSSIYLCSGEGRGRETQYFGPGTRLLVL.